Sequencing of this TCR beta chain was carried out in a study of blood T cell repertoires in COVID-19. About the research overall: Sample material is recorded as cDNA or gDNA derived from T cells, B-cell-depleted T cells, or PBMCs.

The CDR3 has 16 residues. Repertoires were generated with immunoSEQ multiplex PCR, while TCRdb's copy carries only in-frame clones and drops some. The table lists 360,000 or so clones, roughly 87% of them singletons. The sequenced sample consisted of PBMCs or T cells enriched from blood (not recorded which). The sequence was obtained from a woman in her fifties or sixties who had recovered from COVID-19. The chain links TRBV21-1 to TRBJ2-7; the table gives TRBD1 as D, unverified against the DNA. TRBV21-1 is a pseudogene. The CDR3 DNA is TGTGCCAGCAGCAACCCAGGGACAGGGTACTCCTACGAGCAGTACTTC. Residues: CASSNPGTGYSYEQYF.